This T cell receptor (beta chain) was recorded in a study of graft-versus-host responses after intestinal transplantation. Study-level background: Isolated intestinal, liver-intestinal, or multivisceral transplants had been given to the recipients. Anti-thymocyte globulin induction, then tacrolimus and steroids for roughly 3 years, went to all recipients.

Study-wide results and caveats: Investigators detected GvH clones in recipient marrow, with some emerging earlier in ileum or blood. Early post-transplant HvG declines were associated with peak circulating GvH clone levels.

TCRdb's table, derived via immunoSEQ multiplex PCR, lists solely in-frame clones and lacks some. In the table there are about 90,000 clones, 90% to 95% of which are singletons. The V gene end was trimmed by 5 bases and the J gene end by 9 bases; junction bases not matched to a gene: 9. Germline CDR1 SEHNR, CDR2 FQNEAQ (reference sequence). This CDR3 spans 15 amino acids. Points on this clone: As yet, its antigen is unknown.

This clonotype was obtained from a human donor who received an intestinal transplant. The chain is built from TRBV7-9 and TRBJ2-7; 14 bases fit TRBD2. The input for sequencing was unstimulated CD8+ T cells sorted from spleen or lymph node cells, taken before intestinal transplant. In DNA form, the CDR3 reads TGTGCCAGCAGCCTGGGACTAGCGGGGGAAGGAGGGCAGTACTTC. Its protein product is CASSLGLAGEGGQYF.